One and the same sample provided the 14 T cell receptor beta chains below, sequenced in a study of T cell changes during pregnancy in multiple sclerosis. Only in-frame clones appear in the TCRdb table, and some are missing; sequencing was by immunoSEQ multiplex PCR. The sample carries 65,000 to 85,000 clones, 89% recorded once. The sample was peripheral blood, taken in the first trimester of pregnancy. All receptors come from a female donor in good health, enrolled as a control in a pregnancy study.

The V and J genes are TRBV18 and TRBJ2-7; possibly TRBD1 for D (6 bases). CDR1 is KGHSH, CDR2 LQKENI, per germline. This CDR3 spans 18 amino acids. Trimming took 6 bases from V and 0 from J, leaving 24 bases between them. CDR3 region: CASSPAIWDISSSYEQYF. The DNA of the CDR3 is TGTGCCAGCTCGCCTGCGATATGGGACATCAGCAGCTCCTACGAGCAGTACTTC. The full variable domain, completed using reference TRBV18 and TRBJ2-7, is NAGVMQNPRHLVRRRGQEARLRCSPMKGHSHVYWYRQLPEEGLKFMVYLQKENIIDESGMPKERFSAEFPKEGPSILRIQQVVRGDSAAYFCASSPAIWDISSSYEQYFGPGTRLTVT.

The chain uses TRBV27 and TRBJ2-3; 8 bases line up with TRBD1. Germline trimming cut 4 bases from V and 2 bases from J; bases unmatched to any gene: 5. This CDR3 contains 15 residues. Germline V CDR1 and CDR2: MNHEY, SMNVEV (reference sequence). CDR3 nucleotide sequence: TGTGCCAGCAGTTCCTTGGACAGGGCCACAGATACGCAGTATTTT. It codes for CASSSLDRATDTQYF.

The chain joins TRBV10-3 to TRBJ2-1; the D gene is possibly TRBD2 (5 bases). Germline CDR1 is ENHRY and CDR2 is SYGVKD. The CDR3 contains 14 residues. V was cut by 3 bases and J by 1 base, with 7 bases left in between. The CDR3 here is CAISEGGSYNEQFF. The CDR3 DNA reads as TGTGCCATCAGTGAAGGAGGATCCTACAATGAGCAGTTCTTC.

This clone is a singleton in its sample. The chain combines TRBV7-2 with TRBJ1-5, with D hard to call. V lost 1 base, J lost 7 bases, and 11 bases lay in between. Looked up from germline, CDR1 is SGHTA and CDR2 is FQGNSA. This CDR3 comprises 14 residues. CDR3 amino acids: CASSLVTENQPQHF. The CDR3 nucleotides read TGTGCCAGCAGCTTAGTGACGGAGAACCAGCCCCAGCATTTT.

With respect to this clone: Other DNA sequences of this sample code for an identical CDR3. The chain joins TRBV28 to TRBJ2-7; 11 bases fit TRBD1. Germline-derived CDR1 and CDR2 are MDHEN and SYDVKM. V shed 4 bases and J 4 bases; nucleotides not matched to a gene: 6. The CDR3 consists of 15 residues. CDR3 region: CASSSPGTGGYEQYF. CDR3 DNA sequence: TGTGCCAGCAGTTCTCCCGGGACAGGGGGTTACGAGCAGTACTTC. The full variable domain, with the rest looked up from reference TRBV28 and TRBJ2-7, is DVKVTQSSRYLVKRTGEKVFLECVQDMDHENMFWYRQDPGLGLRLIYFSYDVKMKEKGDIPEGYSVSREKKERFSLILESASTNQTSMYLCASSSPGTGGYEQYFGPGTRLTVT.

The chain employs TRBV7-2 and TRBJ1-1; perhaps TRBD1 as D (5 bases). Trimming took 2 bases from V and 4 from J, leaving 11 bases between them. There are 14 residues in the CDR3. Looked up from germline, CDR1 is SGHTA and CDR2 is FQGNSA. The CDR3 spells CASSLSGTGTEAFF. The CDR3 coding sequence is TGTGCCAGCAGCTTATCCGGGACTGGCACTGAAGCTTTCTTT.

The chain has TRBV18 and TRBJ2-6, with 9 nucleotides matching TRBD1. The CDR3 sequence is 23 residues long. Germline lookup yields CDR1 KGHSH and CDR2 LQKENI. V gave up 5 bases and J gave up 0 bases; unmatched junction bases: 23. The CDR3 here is CASSSPGTGLTATAYSGANVLTF. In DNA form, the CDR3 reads TGTGCCAGCTCATCTCCAGGGACAGGGCTTACCGCGACCGCCTACTCTGGGGCCAACGTCCTGACTTTC.

The CDR3 here is CASSRDARCTATLGTDTQYF. The CDR3 nucleotides read TGTGCCAGCAGCCGTGACGCCCGTTGTACAGCCACTTTAGGCACAGATACGCAGTATTTT. The chain couples TRBV21-1 to TRBJ2-3; TRBD1, the table's D call, was not compared with the DNA. TRBV21-1 is labeled a pseudogene. The CDR3 consists of 20 residues.

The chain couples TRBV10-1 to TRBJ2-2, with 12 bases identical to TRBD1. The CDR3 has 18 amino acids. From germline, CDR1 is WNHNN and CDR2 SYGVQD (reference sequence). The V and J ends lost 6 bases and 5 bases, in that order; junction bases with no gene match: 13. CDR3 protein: CASSITGTGGFGTGELFF. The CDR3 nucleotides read TGCGCCAGCAGCATCACCGGGACAGGGGGCTTCGGGACCGGGGAGCTGTTTTTT.

Here the CDR3 reads CASSSFRERDNEQFF. The CDR3 coding sequence is TGTGCCAGCAGTTCTTTCCGGGAGAGGGACAATGAGCAGTTCTTC. The chain uses TRBV28 and TRBJ2-1, with D possibly TRBD2 on 6 matching bases. CDR1 MDHEN and CDR2 SYDVKM come from the germline V gene. The V and J ends lost 4 bases and 5 bases respectively, with 15 bases between them. The CDR3 contains 15 residues.

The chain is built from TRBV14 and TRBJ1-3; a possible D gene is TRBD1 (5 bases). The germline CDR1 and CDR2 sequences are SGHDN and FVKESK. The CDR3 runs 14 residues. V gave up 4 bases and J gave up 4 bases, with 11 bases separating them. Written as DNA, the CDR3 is TGTGCCAGCAGCCGGGGGGTAGTCGGAAACACCATATATTTT. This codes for CASSRGVVGNTIYF. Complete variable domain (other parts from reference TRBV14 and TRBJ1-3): EAGVTQFPSHSVIEKGQTVTLRCDPISGHDNLYWYRRVMGKEIKFLLHFVKESKQDESGMPNNRFLAERTGGTYSTLKVQPAELEDSGVYFCASSRGVVGNTIYFGEGSWLTVV.

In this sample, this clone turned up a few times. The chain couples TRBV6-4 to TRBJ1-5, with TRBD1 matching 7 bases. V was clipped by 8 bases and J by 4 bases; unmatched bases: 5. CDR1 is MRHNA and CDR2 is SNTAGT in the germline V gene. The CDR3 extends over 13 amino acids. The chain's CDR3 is CASGGTVNQPQHF. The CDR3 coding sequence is TGTGCCAGCGGAGGGACAGTTAATCAGCCCCAGCATTTT.

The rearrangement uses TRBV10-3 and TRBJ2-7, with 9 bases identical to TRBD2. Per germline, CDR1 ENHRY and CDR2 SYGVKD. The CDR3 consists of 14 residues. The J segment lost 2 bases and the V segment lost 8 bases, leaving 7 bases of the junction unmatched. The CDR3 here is CAIGEIAGAYEQYF. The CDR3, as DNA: TGTGCCATCGGAGAGATAGCGGGGGCCTACGAGCAGTACTTC.

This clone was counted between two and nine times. The DNA of the CDR3 is TGTGCCAGCAGTGGAAGGGGGCCGATGACCCTCCACTTT. This gives the protein CASSGRGPMTLHF. This chain joins TRBV6-1 and TRBJ1-6; 7 bases fit TRBD1. The CDR3 contains 13 residues. Germline V gene data show CDR1 as MNHNS and CDR2 as SASEGT. V lost 4 bases and J lost 14; bases outside the gene matches: 8.